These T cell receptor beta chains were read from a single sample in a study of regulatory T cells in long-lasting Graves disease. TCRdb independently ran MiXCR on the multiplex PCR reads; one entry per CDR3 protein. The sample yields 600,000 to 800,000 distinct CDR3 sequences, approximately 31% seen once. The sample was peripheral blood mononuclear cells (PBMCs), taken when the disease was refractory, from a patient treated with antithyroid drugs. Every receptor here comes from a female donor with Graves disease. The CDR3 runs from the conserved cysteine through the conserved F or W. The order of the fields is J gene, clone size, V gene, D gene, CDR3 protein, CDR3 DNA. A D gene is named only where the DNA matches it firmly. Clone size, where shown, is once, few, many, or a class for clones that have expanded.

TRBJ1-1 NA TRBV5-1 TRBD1 CASSLLRQGHGEAFF TGCGCCAGCAGCTTGCTACGACAGGGTCATGGGGAAGCTTTCTTT
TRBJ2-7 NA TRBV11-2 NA CASSLERQVSYEQYF TGTGCCAGCAGCTTAGAGAGGCAGGTTTCCTACGAGCAGTACTTC
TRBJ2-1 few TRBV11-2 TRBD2 CASSFRAGEGNEQFF TGTGCCAGCAGCTTTAGAGCGGGAGAGGGCAATGAGCAGTTCTTC
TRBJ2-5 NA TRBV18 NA CASSPRPPPQETQYF TGTGCCAGCTCACCACGACCCCCCCCCCAAGAGACCCAGTACTTC
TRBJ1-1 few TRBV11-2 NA CASSAIMNTEAFF TGTGCCAGCAGCGCTATAATGAACACTGAAGCTTTCTTT
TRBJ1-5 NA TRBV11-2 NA CASSPGAGSNQPQHF TGTGCCAGCAGCCCCGGAGCAGGTAGCAATCAGCCCCAGCATTTT
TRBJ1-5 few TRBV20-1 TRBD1 CSARSGTGGIQPQHF TGCAGTGCTAGGTCCGGGACAGGGGGTATTCAGCCCCAGCATTTT
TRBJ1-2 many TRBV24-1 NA CATRGAGDDYGYTF TGTGCCACCAGAGGGGCAGGGGATGACTATGGCTACACCTTC
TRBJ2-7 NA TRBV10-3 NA CAISERGAHEQYF TGTGCCATCAGTGAGCGAGGGGCCCACGAGCAGTACTTC
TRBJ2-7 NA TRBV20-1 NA CSARDPGSSFYEQYF TGCAGTGCTAGAGATCCGGGTTCCTCATTCTACGAGCAGTACTTC
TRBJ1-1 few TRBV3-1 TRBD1 CASSQVAGTGKNTEAFF TGTGCCAGCAGCCAAGTTGCGGGGACAGGAAAGAACACTGAAGCTTTCTTT
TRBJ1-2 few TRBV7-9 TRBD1 CASSLRSGQGAIGYTF TGTGCCAGCAGCCTAAGAAGTGGACAGGGGGCAATCGGCTACACCTTC
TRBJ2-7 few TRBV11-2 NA CASSFAMDYEQYF TGTGCCAGCAGCTTCGCGATGGACTACGAGCAGTACTTC
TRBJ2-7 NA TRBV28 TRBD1 CASSSTGGWSEQYF TGTGCCAGCAGCTCAACAGGGGGCTGGTCCGAGCAGTACTTC
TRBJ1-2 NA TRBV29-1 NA CSVERAHGYTF TGCAGCGTTGAAAGGGCCCATGGCTACACCTTC
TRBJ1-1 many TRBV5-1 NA CASSSRGMNTEAFF TGCGCCAGCAGCTCTAGGGGGATGAACACTGAAGCTTTCTTT
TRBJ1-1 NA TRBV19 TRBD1 CASSPSGWRTGKVWTEAFF TGTGCCAGTAGCCCATCCGGTTGGAGGACAGGAAAGGTATGGACTGAAGCTTTCTTT
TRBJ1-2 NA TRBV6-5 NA CASSYRGPGGYTF TGTGCCAGCAGTTATCGGGGGCCGGGGGGCTACACCTTC
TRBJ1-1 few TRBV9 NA CASSVADRLMNTEAFF TGTGCCAGCAGCGTAGCTGACAGACTCATGAACACTGAAGCTTTCTTT
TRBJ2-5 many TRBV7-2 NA CASSLPDRPGTQYF TGTGCCAGCAGCTTGCCGGACAGACCGGGGACCCAGTACTTC
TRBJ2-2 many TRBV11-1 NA CASSLVANTGELFF TGTGCCAGCAGCTTAGTCGCAAATACCGGGGAGCTGTTTTTT
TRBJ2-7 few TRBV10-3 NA CAISALGAGRSYEQYF TGTGCCATCAGTGCCCTCGGGGCAGGGAGGTCCTACGAGCAGTACTTC
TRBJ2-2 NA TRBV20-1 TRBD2 CSVGLGTGELFF TGCAGTGTTGGACTAGGGACCGGGGAGCTGTTTTTT
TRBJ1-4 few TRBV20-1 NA CSARAGGANEKLFF TGCAGTGCTAGAGCGGGAGGGGCTAATGAAAAACTGTTTTTT
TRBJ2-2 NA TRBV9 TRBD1 CASSVVQGTGELFF TGTGCCAGCAGCGTAGTACAGGGGACCGGGGAGCTGTTTTTT
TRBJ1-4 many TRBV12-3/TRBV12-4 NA CASSPAGGEGYATNEKLFF TGTGCCAGCAGTCCCGCCGGTGGCGAGGGGTATGCAACTAATGAAAAACTGTTTTTT
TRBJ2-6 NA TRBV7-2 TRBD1 CASSFSDRGAPGANVLTF TGTGCCAGCAGCTTCTCGGACAGGGGGGCTCCTGGGGCCAACGTCCTGACTTTC
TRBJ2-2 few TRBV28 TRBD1 CASSTRGQNGELFF TGTGCCAGCAGTACCAGGGGGCAGAACGGGGAGCTGTTTTTT
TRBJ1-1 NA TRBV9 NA CASSRTEGTEAFF TGTGCCAGCAGCCGGACAGAGGGCACTGAAGCTTTCTTT
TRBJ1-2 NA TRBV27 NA CASSWASDLSGYTF TGTGCCAGCAGTTGGGCCAGCGATCTTTCTGGCTACACCTTC
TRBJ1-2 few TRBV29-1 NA CSVESSNYGYTF TGCAGCGTTGAATCTTCTAACTATGGCTACACCTTC
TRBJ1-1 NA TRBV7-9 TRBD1 CASSPRPTGEDTEAFF TGTGCCAGCAGCCCTAGGCCCACAGGGGAGGACACTGAAGCTTTCTTT
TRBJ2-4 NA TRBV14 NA CASSQDFQERGAKNIQYF TGTGCCAGCAGCCAAGACTTTCAGGAGAGGGGAGCCAAAAACATTCAGTACTTC
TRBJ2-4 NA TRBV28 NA CASSLLVAKNIQYF TGTGCCAGCAGTTTATTGGTAGCCAAAAACATTCAGTACTTC
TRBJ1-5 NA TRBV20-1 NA CSATTGYSNQPQHF TGCAGTGCAACTACAGGGTATAGCAATCAGCCCCAGCATTTT
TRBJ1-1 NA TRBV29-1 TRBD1 CSATPTGVNTEAFF TGCAGCGCCACCCCTACAGGGGTCAACACTGAAGCTTTCTTT
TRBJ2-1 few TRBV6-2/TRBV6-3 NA CASRQALGEQFF TGTGCCAGCAGACAGGCCTTGGGGGAGCAGTTCTTC
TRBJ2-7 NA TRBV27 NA CASRDAGQNEQYF TGTGCCAGCAGGGACGCGGGACAGAACGAGCAGTACTTC
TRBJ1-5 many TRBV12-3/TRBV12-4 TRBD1 CASSLAGQAANQPQHF TGTGCCAGCAGTTTAGCGGGACAGGCTGCGAATCAGCCCCAGCATTTT
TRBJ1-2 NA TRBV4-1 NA CASRPVTGRNYGYTF TGCGCCAGCAGGCCAGTTACAGGCAGGAACTATGGCTACACCTTC
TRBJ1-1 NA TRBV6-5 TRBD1 CASSYGQGYTEAFF TGTGCCAGCAGTTACGGACAGGGGTACACTGAAGCTTTCTTT
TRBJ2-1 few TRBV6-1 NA CASSEMVAGNEQFF TGTGCCAGCAGTGAAATGGTAGCCGGCAATGAGCAGTTCTTC
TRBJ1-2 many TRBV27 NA CASSPRQNYGYTF TGTGCCAGCAGTCCGCGACAGAACTATGGCTACACCTTC
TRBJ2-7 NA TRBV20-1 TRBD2 CSARKREYSERYF TGCAGTGCTAGGAAGCGGGAGTACTCCGAGCGGTACTTC